This T cell receptor beta chain appears in the sequencing data of a study of T cells in Graves' hyperthyroidism and ophthalmopathy. Patients aged 18 to 65 had newly diagnosed hyperthyroidism of under 2 months' duration. The diagnostic basis comprised clinical symptoms, serum thyroxine and TRAb, thyroid ultrasound and orbital computed tomography. Using RNA transcripts as the source, TCR beta CDR3 regions were amplified. First-round RT-PCR with HTBI primers amplified the TCR CDR3 region. TCRdb reprocessed the multiplex PCR reads with MiXCR, giving one entry per CDR3 protein. Found here are about 500,000 distinct CDR3 sequences, about a sixth of them singletons; the top ten hold 18%. Germline CDR1 MGHDK, CDR2 SYGVNS. Trimming removed 6 bases from V and 15 bases from J; junction bases left unmatched: 13. CDR3 length equals 15 residues.

The material sequenced was blood. This chain joins TRBV25-1 and TRBJ2-1; 14 bases match TRBD2. This clonotype originated in a young woman with Graves' hyperthyroidism. The CDR3 is CASSRLAGGPVPPFF. DNA of the CDR3: TGTGCCAGCAGCCGACTAGCGGGAGGGCCGGTTCCTCCGTTCTTC.